A single sample gave rise to the 26 T cell receptor beta chains below, sequenced in a study of monozygotic twins with cystic fibrosis. Clones were read by immunoSEQ multiplex PCR, and TCRdb kept only the in-frame ones, dropping some. Here the sample spans roughly 28,000 clones, around four fifths being singletons. Sequencing input: blood. Receptors originate from a girl under 10 years old with cystic fibrosis.

V usage is TRBV28 and J usage is TRBJ2-1; D gene ambiguous. Germline CDR1 MDHEN, CDR2 SYDVKM. CDR3 length equals 12 residues. Trimming removed 5 bases at V and 5 bases at J, with 7 bases between. The CDR3 reads CASSNPNNEQFF. DNA of the CDR3: TGTGCCAGCAGTAACCCGAACAATGAGCAGTTCTTC.

The chain joins TRBV2 to TRBJ1-3, with unresolved D. The V gene's germline CDR1 is SNHLY and CDR2 FYNNEI. V gave up 4 bases and J gave up 2 bases, with 15 bases separating them. This CDR3 contains 16 residues. The CDR3: CASSGRGMFAGNTIYF. The DNA for the CDR3 is TGTGCCAGCAGTGGGCGGGGTATGTTTGCTGGAAACACCATATATTTT.

The CDR3 region is CACEAGQGFAVNTEAFF. CDR3 coding DNA: TGTGCCTGCGAAGCGGGACAGGGGTTCGCCGTGAACACTGAAGCTTTCTTT. J is TRBJ1-1 and V is TRBV30; TRBD1 aligns across 10 bases. The length of the CDR3 is 17 residues. The junction had 13 bases not matched to a gene; V was cut back by 6 bases and J by 0 bases. The germline CDR1 and CDR2 sequences are GTSNPN and SVGIG (reference sequence).

The CDR3 sequence is CASSGLAEYSNTGELFF. The CDR3 DNA is TGTGCCAGCAGCGGACTAGCAGAGTACTCGAACACCGGGGAGCTGTTTTTT. V is TRBV27 and J is TRBJ2-2, with TRBD2 identical over 8 bases. This CDR3 has 17 amino acids. V trimming: 6 bases; J trimming: 0 bases; junction bases outside the gene matches: 9. CDR1 is MNHEY, CDR2 SMNVEV, per germline (reference sequence).

V gene TRBV2 combines with J gene TRBJ2-5; 8 positions agree with TRBD2. The V segment lost 4 bases and the J segment 3 bases; nucleotides outside the gene matches: 7. This CDR3 comprises 15 residues. Looked up from germline, CDR1 is SNHLY and CDR2 is FYNNEI. Written as DNA, the CDR3 is TGTGCCAGCAGTGTTGAAGGACTAGCCAAAGAGACCCAGTACTTC. As protein: CASSVEGLAKETQYF.

V usage is TRBV4-1 and J usage is TRBJ2-2; TRBD1 matches 12 bases. Unmatched junction bases numbered 11, after V lost 2 bases and J lost 7 bases. Per germline, CDR1 MGHRA and CDR2 YSYEKL. This CDR3 region has 18 residues. The chain's CDR3 is CASSQSFPGQGADGELFF. Written as DNA, the CDR3 is TGCGCCAGCAGCCAATCCTTCCCGGGACAGGGGGCCGACGGGGAGCTGTTTTTT.

The chain recombines TRBV13 with TRBJ1-5; D is unclear. V was clipped by 0 bases and J by 1 base, with 4 bases between them. Germline V gene lookup returns CDR1 PRHDT and CDR2 FYEKMQ (reference sequence). This CDR3 is 14 amino acids long. CDR3 loop: CASSLGESNQPQHF. Written as DNA, the CDR3 is TGTGCCAGCAGCTTAGGGGAGAGCAATCAGCCCCAGCATTTT.

The gene calls are TRBV7-8 and TRBJ1-5; D gene ambiguous. This CDR3 contains 15 residues. The germline V gene encodes CDR1 SGHVS and CDR2 FQNEAQ. The V end lost 2 bases, the J end lost 1 base, and 9 bases lay between the germline ends. Here the CDR3 DNA reads TGTGCCAGCAGCTTACTACCGACGAGCAATCAGCCCCAGCATTTT. This encodes CASSLLPTSNQPQHF.

The chain combines TRBV19 with TRBJ1-6; D gene uncertain. CDR1 LNHDA and CDR2 SQIVND come from the germline V gene (reference sequence). The CDR3 loop spans 13 amino acids. Trimming shortened V by 3 bases and J by 7 bases, and 7 bases separated the two germline ends. For the CDR3, the DNA is TGTGCCAGTAGTATCAGTTCGAATTCACCCCTCCACTTT. It translates to CASSISSNSPLHF.

Of note for this clone: The junction shows a germline mismatch at one end, possibly a read error. The chain carries TRBV7-9 and TRBJ2-7; D possibly matches TRBD1 or TRBD2 (5 bases each). The germline gives CDR1 SEHNR, CDR2 FQNEAQ (reference sequence). The length of the CDR3 is 16 residues. The CDR3 coding sequence is TGTGCCAGCAGCTTAGCCCGGGACGCGAGCTCCTACGGGCAGTACTTC. Translation: CASSLARDASSYGQYF.

CDR3 region: CASGQDPNQPQHF. The DNA for the CDR3 is TGCGCCAGCGGGCAGGACCCCAATCAGCCCCAGCATTTT. V usage is TRBV4-1 and J usage is TRBJ1-5; D gene ambiguous. Germline assignment: CDR1 MGHRA and CDR2 YSYEKL. V was shortened by 8 bases and J by 3 bases, with 11 bases between the two germline ends. This CDR3 contains 13 residues.

The J gene is TRBJ2-3, the V gene TRBV7-8, with TRBD2 matching 11 bases. This CDR3 is 17 amino acids long. Germline V gives CDR1 SGHVS, CDR2 FQNEAQ. The V segment lost 5 bases and the J segment 3 bases; nucleotides outside the gene matches: 10. The CDR3 region is CASSPRTGTSGTDTQYF. The CDR3 DNA is TGTGCCAGCAGCCCGCGAACCGGGACTAGCGGTACAGATACGCAGTATTTT.

The chain links TRBV4-1 to TRBJ2-1; D may be TRBD2 (7 bases). The V end was cut by 0 bases, the J end by 4 bases, with 22 bases between. The CDR3 covers 19 residues. Germline V lookup: CDR1 MGHRA, CDR2 YSYEKL. The CDR3 sequence is CASSQEGGGRVTRYNEQFF. CDR3 DNA sequence: TGCGCCAGCAGCCAAGAGGGAGGGGGGAGAGTAACGAGGTACAATGAGCAGTTCTTC.

The table lists this clone with a few counts. The chain employs TRBV4-2 and TRBJ2-5; perhaps TRBD2 as D (5 bases). Trimming stripped 8 bases from V and 2 bases from J, with 15 bases between. The CDR3 spans 14 residues. CDR1 and CDR2 (germline): LGHNA, YNFKEQ. The CDR3 DNA is TGTGCCAGCGGTTCAACCGGAGGTCAAGAGACCCAGTACTTC. Protein product: CASGSTGGQETQYF.

This clone has just one count. The CDR3 loop reads CASSIDLSWQGAGGYTF. The CDR3 bases are TGTGCCAGTAGTATAGATCTATCGTGGCAGGGGGCAGGCGGCTACACCTTC. The chain is built from TRBV19 and TRBJ1-2, with 8 bases matching TRBD1. The CDR3 is 17 residues long. Per germline, CDR1 LNHDA and CDR2 SQIVND (reference sequence). The V gene end was trimmed by 0 bases and the J gene end by 8 bases; junction bases not matched to a gene: 14.

This chain connects TRBV2 to TRBJ2-2; unclear D gene. V lost 4 bases and J lost 1, with 10 bases in between. This CDR3 spans 15 amino acids. Germline V lookup: CDR1 SNHLY, CDR2 FYNNEI. DNA of the CDR3: TGTGCCAGCAGTGTCGAACTGGTGAACACCGGGGAGCTGTTTTTT. Translating it yields CASSVELVNTGELFF.

A single count supports this clone. This CDR3 reads CASSVMGLAPDTQYF. The DNA for the CDR3 is TGTGCCAGCAGCGTTATGGGACTAGCGCCAGATACGCAGTATTTT. The chain employs TRBV9 and TRBJ2-3; TRBD2 matches 10 bases. After removal of 2 bases from V and 4 bases from J, the junction contained 4 bases not matched to a gene. Per the germline V gene, CDR1 is SGDLS and CDR2 is YYNGEE. CDR3 size: 15 residues.

This chain links TRBV4-1 with TRBJ1-4; TRBD1 is a possible D gene (6 bases). Germline assignment: CDR1 MGHRA and CDR2 YSYEKL. This CDR3 comprises 14 residues. V was cut by 4 bases and J by 7 bases, with 13 bases left in between. CDR3 sequence: CASSPTGFSEKLFF. For the CDR3, the DNA is TGCGCCAGCAGCCCCACAGGGTTTAGTGAAAAACTGTTTTTT.

The rearrangement uses TRBV5-1 and TRBJ2-7; 10 bases line up with TRBD2. J lost 2 bases, V lost 2 bases, and 7 bases had no gene match. Looked up from germline, CDR1 is SGHRS and CDR2 is YFSETQ. There are 16 residues in the CDR3. The CDR3 sequence is CASSLSGTSVTYEQYF. The CDR3 nucleotides are TGCGCCAGCAGCTTATCCGGGACTAGCGTCACCTACGAGCAGTACTTC.

The chain has TRBV28 and TRBJ1-5; D uncertain. The germline gives CDR1 MDHEN, CDR2 SYDVKM. The CDR3 has 15 amino acids. V was clipped by 3 bases and J by 5 bases, with 14 bases between them. CDR3 in amino acids: CASSLSLQVHQPQHF. The CDR3 nucleotides read TGTGCCAGCAGTTTGTCCCTCCAGGTCCATCAGCCCCAGCATTTT.

Written as DNA, the CDR3 is TGTGCCAGCAGCGTAGATTCGGGACAGACCAATGGCTACACCTTC. This translates into CASSVDSGQTNGYTF. The genes are TRBV9 and TRBJ1-2, with 7 bases matching TRBD1. V lost 0 bases, J lost 6 bases, and 8 bases stayed unmatched. There are 15 residues in the CDR3. Germline CDR1 SGDLS, CDR2 YYNGEE. The whole variable domain, filled in from reference TRBV9 and TRBJ1-2, reads DSGVTQTPKHLITATGQRVTLRCSPRSGDLSVYWYQQSLDQGLQFLIQYYNGEERAKGNILERFSAQQFPDLHSELNLSSLELGDSALYFCASSVDSGQTNGYTFGSGTRLTVV.

The chain links TRBV5-5 to TRBJ1-3; TRBD1 is a possible D gene (5 bases). The CDR3 contains 14 residues. Germline CDR1 SGHKS, CDR2 YYEKEE (reference sequence). V shed 0 bases and J shed 4 bases, with 8 bases lying between them. The CDR3 bases are TGTGCCAGCAGCTTGGCTGGGGGGGGAAACACCATATATTTT. Translated: CASSLAGGGNTIYF.

This clone was seen only once. The rearrangement joins TRBV6-4 to TRBJ2-1, with 11 bases fitting TRBD2. J was trimmed by 4 bases and V by 4 bases; bases with no gene match: 6. The CDR3 is made up of 16 amino acids. CDR1 is MRHNA, CDR2 SNTAGT, per germline. The CDR3 bases are TGTGCCAGCAGTGTGGTAGCGGGGGGGGCATACAATGAGCAGTTCTTC. This translates into CASSVVAGGAYNEQFF.

The chain recombines TRBV6-1 with TRBJ2-7; D is possibly TRBD2 (6 bases). The CDR3 totals 15 residues. The germline V gene has CDR1 MNHNS and CDR2 SASEGT. V lost 0 bases and J lost 4, with 13 bases in between. The CDR3 protein is CASSEAQLAIYEQYF. As DNA, the CDR3 is TGTGCCAGCAGTGAAGCGCAACTAGCAATATACGAGCAGTACTTC.

V and J are TRBV9 and TRBJ2-3; 7 positions match TRBD2. The V gene end was trimmed by 4 bases and the J gene end by 0 bases; junction bases not matched to a gene: 8. The CDR3 is 16 residues long. The V gene's germline CDR1 is SGDLS and CDR2 YYNGEE. The CDR3: CASSTGLSTSTDTQYF. The CDR3 region has the DNA TGTGCCAGCAGCACGGGACTATCCACTAGCACAGATACGCAGTATTTT.

The chain recombines TRBV5-1 with TRBJ1-2, with 8 bases lining up with TRBD1. This CDR3 spans 14 amino acids. V dropped 4 bases and J dropped 6; count of bases not matched to a gene: 8. Germline assignment: CDR1 SGHRS and CDR2 YFSETQ. This CDR3 is CASSVRTGHDGYTF. In nucleotides, the CDR3 is TGCGCCAGCAGCGTTAGGACAGGGCATGATGGCTACACCTTC.